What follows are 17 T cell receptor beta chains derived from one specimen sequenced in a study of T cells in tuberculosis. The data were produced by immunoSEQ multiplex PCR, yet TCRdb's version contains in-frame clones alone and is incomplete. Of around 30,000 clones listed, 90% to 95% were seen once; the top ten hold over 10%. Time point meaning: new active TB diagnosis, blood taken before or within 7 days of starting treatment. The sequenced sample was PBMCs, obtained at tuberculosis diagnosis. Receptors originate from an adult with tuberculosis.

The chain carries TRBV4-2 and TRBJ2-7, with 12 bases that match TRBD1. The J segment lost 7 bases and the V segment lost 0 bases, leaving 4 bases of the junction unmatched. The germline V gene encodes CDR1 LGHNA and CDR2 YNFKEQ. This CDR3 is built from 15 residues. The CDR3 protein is CASSQEGQGAKEQYF. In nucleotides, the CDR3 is TGTGCCAGCAGCCAAGAGGGACAGGGGGCGAAGGAGCAGTACTTC.

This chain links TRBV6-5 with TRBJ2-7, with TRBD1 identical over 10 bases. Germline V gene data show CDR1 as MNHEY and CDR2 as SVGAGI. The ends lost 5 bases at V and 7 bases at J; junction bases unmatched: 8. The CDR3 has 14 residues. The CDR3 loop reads CASSAGTGAREQYF. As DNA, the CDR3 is TGTGCCAGCAGTGCCGGGACAGGGGCGAGGGAGCAGTACTTC.

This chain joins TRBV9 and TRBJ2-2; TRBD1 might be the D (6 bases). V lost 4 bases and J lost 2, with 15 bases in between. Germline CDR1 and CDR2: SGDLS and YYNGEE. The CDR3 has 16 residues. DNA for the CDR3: TGTGCCAGCAGCCCGACCGGACAGCCTAACACCGGGGAGCTGTTTTTT. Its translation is CASSPTGQPNTGELFF.

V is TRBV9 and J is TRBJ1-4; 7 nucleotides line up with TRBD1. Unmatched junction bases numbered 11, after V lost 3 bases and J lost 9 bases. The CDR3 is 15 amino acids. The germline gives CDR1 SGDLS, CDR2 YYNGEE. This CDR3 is CASSAGDSLMKKLFF. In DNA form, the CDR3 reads TGTGCCAGCAGCGCCGGGGACAGCTTAATGAAAAAACTGTTTTTT.

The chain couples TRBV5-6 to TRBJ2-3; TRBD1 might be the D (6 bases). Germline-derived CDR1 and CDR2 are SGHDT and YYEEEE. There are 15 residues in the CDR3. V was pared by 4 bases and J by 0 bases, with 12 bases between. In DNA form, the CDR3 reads TGTGCCAGCAGCGGGGGCTGGGACAGCACAGATACGCAGTATTTT. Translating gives CASSGGWDSTDTQYF.

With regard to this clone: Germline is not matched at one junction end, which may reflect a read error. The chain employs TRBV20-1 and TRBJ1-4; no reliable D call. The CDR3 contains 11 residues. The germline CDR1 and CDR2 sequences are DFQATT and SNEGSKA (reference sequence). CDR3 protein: CSATSAPEAVF. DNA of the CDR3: TGCAGTGCTACTTCAGCCCCGGAGGCTGTTTTT.

The CDR3: CSVRLQGARPMAQYF. CDR3 sequence (DNA): TGCAGCGTTAGACTACAGGGGGCCCGTCCCATGGCCCAGTACTTC. This chain links TRBV29-1 with TRBJ2-5; 9 nucleotides align to TRBD1. With V trimmed by 5 bases and J by 9 bases, 16 bases remained unmatched. CDR1 SQVTM and CDR2 ANQGSEA come from the germline V gene. The CDR3 is made up of 15 amino acids. Combining the CDR3 with reference TRBV29-1 and TRBJ2-5 gives the whole variable domain SAVISQKPSRDICQRGTSLTIQCQVDSQVTMMFWYRQQPGQSLTLIATANQGSEATYESGFVIDKFPISRPNLTFSTLTVSNMSPEDSSIYLCSVRLQGARPMAQYFGPGTRLLVL.

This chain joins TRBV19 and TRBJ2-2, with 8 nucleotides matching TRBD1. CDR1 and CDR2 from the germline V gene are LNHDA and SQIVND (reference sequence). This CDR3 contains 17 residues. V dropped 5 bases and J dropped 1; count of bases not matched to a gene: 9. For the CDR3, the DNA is TGTGCCAGTAGTGTCGGACAGGGTGCGATGAACACCGGGGAGCTGTTTTTT. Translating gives CASSVGQGAMNTGELFF.

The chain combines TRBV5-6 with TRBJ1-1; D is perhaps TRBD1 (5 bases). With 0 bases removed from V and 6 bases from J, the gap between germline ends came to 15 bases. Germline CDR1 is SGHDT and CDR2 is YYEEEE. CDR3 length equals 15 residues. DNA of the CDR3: TGTGCCAGCAGCTTGGCCCAGGGTCCCACTCCTGAAGCTTTCTTT. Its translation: CASSLAQGPTPEAFF.

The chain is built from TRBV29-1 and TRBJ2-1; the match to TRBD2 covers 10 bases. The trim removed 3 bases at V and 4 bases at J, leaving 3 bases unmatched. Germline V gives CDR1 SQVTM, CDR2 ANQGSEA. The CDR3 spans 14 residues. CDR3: CSVETSGRYNEQFF. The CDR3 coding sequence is TGCAGCGTTGAGACTAGCGGGCGATACAATGAGCAGTTCTTC.

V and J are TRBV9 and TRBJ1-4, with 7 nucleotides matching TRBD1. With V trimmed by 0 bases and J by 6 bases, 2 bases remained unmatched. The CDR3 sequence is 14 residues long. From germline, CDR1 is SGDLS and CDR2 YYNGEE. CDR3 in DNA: TGTGCCAGCAGCGTAGGAGGGACAGATGAAAAACTGTTTTTT. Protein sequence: CASSVGGTDEKLFF.

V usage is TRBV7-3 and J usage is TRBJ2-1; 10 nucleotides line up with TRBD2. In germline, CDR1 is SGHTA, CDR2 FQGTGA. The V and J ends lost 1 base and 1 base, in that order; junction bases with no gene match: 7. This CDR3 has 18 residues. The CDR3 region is CASSLRGPSGGSYNEQFF. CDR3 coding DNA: TGTGCCAGCAGCTTAAGGGGACCTAGCGGGGGATCCTACAATGAGCAGTTCTTC.

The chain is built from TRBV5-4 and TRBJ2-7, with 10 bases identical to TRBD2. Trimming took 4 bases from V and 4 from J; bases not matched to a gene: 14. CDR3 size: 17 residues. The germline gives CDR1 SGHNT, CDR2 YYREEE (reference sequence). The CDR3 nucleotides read TGTGCCAGCAGCGTCGGGGTAGCGGGAGGAGGCCTATACGAGCAGTACTTC. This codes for CASSVGVAGGGLYEQYF.

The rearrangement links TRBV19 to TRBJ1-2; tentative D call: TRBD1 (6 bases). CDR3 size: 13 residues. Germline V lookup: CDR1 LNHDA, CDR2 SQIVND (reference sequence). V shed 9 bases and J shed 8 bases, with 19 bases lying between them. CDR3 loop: CASLTGSGDGYTF. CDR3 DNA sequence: TGTGCCAGCCTTACGGGGTCAGGGGACGGCTACACCTTC.

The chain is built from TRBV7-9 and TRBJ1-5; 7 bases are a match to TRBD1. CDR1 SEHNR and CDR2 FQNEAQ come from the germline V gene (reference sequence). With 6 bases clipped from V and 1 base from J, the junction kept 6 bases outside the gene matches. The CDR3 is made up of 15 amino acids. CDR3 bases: TGTGCCAGCAGTCGTACAGGGGAGAGCAATCAGCCCCAGCATTTT. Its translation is CASSRTGESNQPQHF.

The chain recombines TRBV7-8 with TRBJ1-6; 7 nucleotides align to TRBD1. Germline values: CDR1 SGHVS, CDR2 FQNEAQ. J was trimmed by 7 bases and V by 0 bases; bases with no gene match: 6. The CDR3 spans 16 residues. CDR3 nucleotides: TGTGCCAGCAGCTTAGCACCCGGGACAGTCAATTCACCCCTCCACTTT. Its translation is CASSLAPGTVNSPLHF.

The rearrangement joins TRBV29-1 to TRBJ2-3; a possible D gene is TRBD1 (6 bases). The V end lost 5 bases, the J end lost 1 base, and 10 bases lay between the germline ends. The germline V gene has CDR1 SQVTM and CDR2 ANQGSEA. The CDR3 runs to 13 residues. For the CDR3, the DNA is TGCAGCGTTCAGGGGCGAGGCACAGATACGCAGTATTTT. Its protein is CSVQGRGTDTQYF.